This TCR beta chain was sequenced for a study of blood T cell repertoires in COVID-19. This clone appeared once. The germline V gene has CDR1 LNHDA and CDR2 SQIVND (reference sequence). The CDR3 contains 12 residues. The V end was cut by 5 bases, the J end by 8 bases, with 12 bases between. Per the original data handling: It was from reference gene primer amplification that nucleated cell counts were estimated. Generated by immunoSEQ multiplex PCR, the TCRdb table keeps only in-frame clones and is missing some. The V and J calls and clone size come from that table; D and trimming were worked out from the DNA. The sample holds roughly 16,000 clones, about nine tenths seen once.

The sequence derives from a human donor with active COVID-19. The donor label of this sample is uncertain. Sequenced: peripheral blood. The chain employs TRBV19 and TRBJ1-1; weak D call: TRBD1 (5 bases). CDR3 protein: CASSLLTGEAFF. The CDR3 nucleotides read TGTGCCAGTAGTCTTCTAACAGGAGAAGCTTTCTTT. Complete variable domain (other parts from reference TRBV19 and TRBJ1-1): DGGITQSPKYLFRKEGQNVTLSCEQNLNHDAMYWYRQDPGQGLRLIYYSQIVNDFQKGDIAEGYSVSREKKESFPLTVTSAQKNPTAFYLCASSLLTGEAFFGQGTRLTVV.